These 23 T cell receptor beta chains share one sample of origin, sequenced in a study of OX40 agonist ivuxolimab in advanced cancers. TCRdb's table, derived via immunoSEQ multiplex PCR, lists solely in-frame clones and lacks some. The sample gives tens of thousands of clones, roughly 83% of which show up once; about 4.5% is in the top ten. The specimen comprised CD4+ or CD8+ T cells sorted from blood, sampled in a trial of the OX40 agonist ivuxolimab. These TCRs come from an adult with an advanced solid tumor such as melanoma, head and neck, liver or kidney cancer.

The rearrangement uses TRBV19 and TRBJ2-1; D is perhaps TRBD2 (6 bases). This CDR3 spans 16 amino acids. Germline assignment: CDR1 LNHDA and CDR2 SQIVND (reference sequence). The ends were cut back, 3 bases at V and 8 bases at J, with 20 bases in the middle. The CDR3 DNA reads TGTGCCAGTAGTATGGAGAGTAGCGGAGGTCGGGATGAGCAGTTCTTC. Protein: CASSMESSGGRDEQFF.

To note about this clone: An end of the junction differs from the germline gene, which may be a read error. The chain uses TRBV10-3 and TRBJ2-7; perhaps D is TRBD1 or TRBD2 (7 bases each). Looked up from germline, CDR1 is ENHRY and CDR2 is SYGVKD. The CDR3 is made up of 12 amino acids. CDR3: CTIREGAGEQYF. CDR3 nucleotide sequence: TGTACCATCAGGGAGGGGGCTGGGGAGCAGTACTTC.

V gene TRBV5-8 combines with J gene TRBJ1-1; a possible D gene is TRBD1 (5 bases). The CDR3 spans 15 residues. Germline CDR1 reads SGHTS; CDR2 reads YDEGEE. The V end was cut by 0 bases, the J end by 1 base, with 10 bases between. Here the CDR3 DNA reads TGTGCCAGCAGCTTGGAATTGGGGGGGAACACTGAAGCTTTCTTT. It codes for CASSLELGGNTEAFF.

The table lists this clone with a few counts. The J gene is TRBJ1-1, the V gene TRBV7-2, with 8 bases lining up with TRBD1. V dropped 0 bases and J dropped 5; count of bases not matched to a gene: 2. Germline V gene lookup returns CDR1 SGHTA and CDR2 FQGNSA. This CDR3 is built from 14 residues. CDR3: CASSLAQGATEAFF. The CDR3 DNA is TGTGCCAGCAGCTTAGCGCAGGGGGCAACTGAAGCTTTCTTT.

The chain carries TRBV27 and TRBJ2-4, with D unclear. Deletions cut 5 bases from V and 7 bases from J, with 9 bases between. The germline gives CDR1 MNHEY, CDR2 SMNVEV (reference sequence). This CDR3 has 12 residues. CDR3 region: CASSGPYNIQYF. Written as DNA, the CDR3 is TGTGCCAGCAGTGGGCCCTACAACATTCAGTACTTC.

V is TRBV11-2 and J is TRBJ1-1; possible D gene TRBD1, 6 bases. The CDR3 is 15 residues long. The germline V gene has CDR1 SGHAT and CDR2 FQNNGV. The V end was cut by 4 bases, the J end by 1 base, with 13 bases between. The CDR3 here is CASSWGGTGNTEAFF. The CDR3 nucleotides are TGTGCCAGCAGCTGGGGGGGCACCGGGAACACTGAAGCTTTCTTT.

The CDR3 bases are TGTGCCAGCAGTTCTACGGGACTACCAGACAATGAGCAGTTCTTC. Translated: CASSSTGLPDNEQFF. The rearrangement joins TRBV28 to TRBJ2-1; TRBD2 agrees at 7 bases. Germline CDR1 reads MDHEN; CDR2 reads SYDVKM. The CDR3 runs 15 residues. J was trimmed by 5 bases and V by 4 bases; bases with no gene match: 8.

This chain joins TRBV30 and TRBJ1-1, with TRBD1 matching 7 bases. The CDR3 extends over 18 amino acids. After removal of 0 bases from V and 1 base from J, the junction contained 14 bases not matched to a gene. Germline V gene sequence: CDR1 GTSNPN, CDR2 SVGIG (reference sequence). CDR3 bases: TGTGCCTGGAGTGTATTTGGTATGGCAGGGGGATCGAACACTGAAGCTTTCTTT. It codes for CAWSVFGMAGGSNTEAFF.

V gene TRBV7-2 combines with J gene TRBJ2-7; D is possibly TRBD2 (5 bases). The CDR3 contains 15 residues. V was shortened by 5 bases and J by 2 bases, with 16 bases between the two germline ends. CDR1 is SGHTA, CDR2 FQGNSA, per germline. CDR3 in DNA: TGTGCCAGCAGCCTTATGGGCTCCGGGGCCTACGAGCAGTACTTC. It codes for CASSLMGSGAYEQYF.

This chain links TRBV14 with TRBJ2-5, with 12 bases matching TRBD1. V lost 1 base, J lost 5 bases, and 8 bases stayed unmatched. CDR3 length: 17 amino acids. Per germline, CDR1 SGHDN and CDR2 FVKESK. CDR3 region: CASSQGLGTGGTETQYF. The CDR3 DNA reads TGTGCCAGCAGCCAAGGTTTGGGGACAGGGGGCACTGAGACCCAGTACTTC. Supplemented by reference TRBV14 and TRBJ2-5, the full variable domain reads EAGVTQFPSHSVIEKGQTVTLRCDPISGHDNLYWYRRVMGKEIKFLLHFVKESKQDESGMPNNRFLAERTGGTYSTLKVQPAELEDSGVYFCASSQGLGTGGTETQYFGPGTRLLVL.

This chain joins TRBV5-1 and TRBJ2-7; TRBD2 agrees at 11 bases. The CDR3 runs 15 residues. Germline CDR1 SGHRS, CDR2 YFSETQ. The J segment lost 3 bases and the V segment lost 6 bases, leaving 8 bases of the junction unmatched. The DNA for the CDR3 is TGCGCCAGCAATCCCGGGACTAGCGGAAACTACGAGCAGTACTTC. Its translation: CASNPGTSGNYEQYF. The variable domain in full, with the rest retrieved from reference TRBV5-1 and TRBJ2-7, is KAGVTQTPRYLIKTRGQQVTLSCSPISGHRSVSWYQQTPGQGLQFLFEYFSETQRNKGNFPGRFSGRQFSNSRSEMNVSTLELGDSALYLCASNPGTSGNYEQYFGPGTRLTVT.

The rearrangement joins TRBV7-2 to TRBJ2-5, with D perhaps matching TRBD1 or TRBD2 (6 bases each). With 4 bases removed from V and 5 bases from J, the gap between germline ends came to 17 bases. This CDR3 has 15 residues. Germline-derived CDR1 and CDR2 are SGHTA and FQGNSA. CDR3 loop: CASSWKGGTAETQYF. In DNA, the CDR3 is TGTGCCAGCAGCTGGAAAGGGGGGACGGCGGAGACCCAGTACTTC. Using reference TRBV7-2 and TRBJ2-5 for the parts outside the CDR3, the full variable domain is GAGVSQSPSNKVTEKGKDVELRCDPISGHTALYWYRQSLGQGLEFLIYFQGNSAPDKSGLPSDRFSAERTGGSVSTLTIQRTQQEDSAVYLCASSWKGGTAETQYFGPGTRLLVL.

The rearrangement links TRBV7-2 to TRBJ1-3; D uncertain. V gave up 5 bases and J gave up 0 bases, with 17 bases separating them. Germline CDR1 SGHTA, CDR2 FQGNSA. The CDR3 spans 17 residues. CDR3 nucleotide sequence: TGTGCCAGCAGCCCGCGGACCTCTTCAAGCTCTGGAAACACCATATATTTT. Protein sequence: CASSPRTSSSSGNTIYF.

This chain connects TRBV18 to TRBJ2-2; tentatively, D is TRBD1 (6 bases). V was pared by 5 bases and J by 6 bases, with 10 bases between. Germline CDR1 and CDR2: KGHSH and LQKENI. The CDR3 is made up of 13 amino acids. The CDR3 spells CASSKPGAGELFF. The CDR3 nucleotides read TGTGCCAGCTCAAAACCAGGGGCCGGGGAGCTGTTTTTT.

The CDR3 DNA reads as TGCGCCAGCAGCGTGGACAGAAACACCGGGGAGCTGTTTTTT. It specifies CASSVDRNTGELFF. The V and J genes are TRBV4-1 and TRBJ2-2; TRBD1 might be the D (6 bases). Germline CDR1 reads MGHRA; CDR2 reads YSYEKL. With 5 bases removed from V and 2 bases from J, the gap between germline ends came to 9 bases. CDR3 length: 14 amino acids.

J is TRBJ2-1 and V is TRBV16, with 9 bases lining up with TRBD1. The germline V gene has CDR1 KGHSY and CDR2 FQNENV. The CDR3 sequence is 15 residues long. V was clipped by 0 bases and J by 7 bases; unmatched bases: 4. The chain's CDR3 is CASSQSVQGANEQFF. The DNA of the CDR3 is TGTGCCAGCAGCCAATCCGTACAGGGGGCAAATGAGCAGTTCTTC. The whole variable domain, remainder taken from reference TRBV16 and TRBJ2-1, is GEEVAQTPKHLVRGEGQKAKLYCAPIKGHSYVFWYQQVLKNEFKFLISFQNENVFDETGMPKERFSAKCLPNSPCSLEIQATKLEDSAVYFCASSQSVQGANEQFFGPGTRLTVL.

The V call is TRBV7-3, the J call TRBJ2-1, with a weak D call TRBD1 (5 bases). Trimming pared 2 bases from V and 4 bases from J, leaving 12 bases between. Germline V gives CDR1 SGHTA, CDR2 FQGTGA. This CDR3 is built from 15 residues. CDR3 DNA sequence: TGTGCCAGCAGCTTAGTGCAGGGTGGTTACAATGAGCAGTTCTTC. Residues: CASSLVQGGYNEQFF.

V is TRBV6-6 and J is TRBJ2-3; D remains ambiguous. In germline, CDR1 is MNHNY, CDR2 SVGAGI (reference sequence). CDR3 size: 14 residues. V lost 1 base and J 2 bases, leaving 7 bases between the germline ends. CDR3: CASSYLYLTDTQYF. In DNA, the CDR3 is TGTGCCAGCAGTTACTTGTATCTCACAGATACGCAGTATTTT.

The chain uses TRBV7-9 and TRBJ2-7, with a tentative D call TRBD1 (5 bases). Germline CDR1 and CDR2: SEHNR and FQNEAQ (reference sequence). The V end was cut by 2 bases, the J end by 5 bases, with 13 bases between. The CDR3 consists of 14 residues. The CDR3 DNA is TGTGCCAGCAGCTTACCAGCCACAGGAAACGAGCAGTACTTC. This codes for CASSLPATGNEQYF.

The CDR3 coding sequence is TGTGCCAGCAGCTTAGTTGAAGAGCAGTTCTTC. Translating gives CASSLVEEQFF. The chain uses TRBV11-3 and TRBJ2-1; D call uncertain. This CDR3 region has 11 residues. Trimming left V 1 base short and J 10 bases short, with 5 bases between. Germline values: CDR1 SGHNT, CDR2 YENEEA.

The chain is built from TRBV15 and TRBJ1-2, with no clear D. Trimming pared 0 bases from V and 4 bases from J, leaving 18 bases between. The CDR3 covers 17 residues. Germline values: CDR1 LNHNV, CDR2 YYDKDF (reference sequence). The CDR3 sequence is CATSRDSLGAQGYGYTF. The CDR3 region has the DNA TGTGCCACCAGCAGAGATTCTTTGGGCGCGCAAGGCTATGGCTACACCTTC.

This chain joins TRBV30 and TRBJ2-6; TRBD1 matches 11 bases. The CDR3 covers 21 residues. Looked up from germline, CDR1 is GTSNPN and CDR2 is SVGIG (reference sequence). V lost 0 bases, J lost 0 bases, and 13 bases stayed unmatched. The CDR3 nucleotides read TGTGCCTGGAGTGTACGCTTCCTCGGACAGGGGGCTCTCTCTGGGGCCAACGTCCTGACTTTC. This sequence encodes CAWSVRFLGQGALSGANVLTF.

The rearrangement uses TRBV11-1 and TRBJ1-1, with D tentatively TRBD1 (5 bases). The CDR3 has 15 amino acids. In germline, CDR1 is SGHAT, CDR2 FQDESV (reference sequence). Trimming took off 3 bases at V and 1 base at J, with 12 bases between the two ends. CDR3 protein: CASSFRGVGNTEAFF. The CDR3 region has the DNA TGTGCCAGCAGCTTTAGAGGGGTGGGGAACACTGAAGCTTTCTTT.